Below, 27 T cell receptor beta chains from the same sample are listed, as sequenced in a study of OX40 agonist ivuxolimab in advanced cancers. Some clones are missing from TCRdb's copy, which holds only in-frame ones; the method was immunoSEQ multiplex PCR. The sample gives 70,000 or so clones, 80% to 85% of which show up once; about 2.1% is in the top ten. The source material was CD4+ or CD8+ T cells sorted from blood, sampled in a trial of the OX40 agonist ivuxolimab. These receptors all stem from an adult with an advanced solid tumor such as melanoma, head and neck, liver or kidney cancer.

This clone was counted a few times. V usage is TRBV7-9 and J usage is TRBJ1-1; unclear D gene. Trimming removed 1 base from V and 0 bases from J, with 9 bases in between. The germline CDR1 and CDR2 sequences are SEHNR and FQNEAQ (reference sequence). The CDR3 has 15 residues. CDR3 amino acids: CASSLVRALNTEAFF. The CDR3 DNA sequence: TGTGCCAGCAGCTTAGTGAGGGCTCTGAACACTGAAGCTTTCTTT.

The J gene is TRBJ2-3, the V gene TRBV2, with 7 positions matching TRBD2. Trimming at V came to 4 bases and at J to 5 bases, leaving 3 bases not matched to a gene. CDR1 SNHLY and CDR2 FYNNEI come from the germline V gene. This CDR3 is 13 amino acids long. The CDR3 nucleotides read TGTGCCAGCAGTGCTAGCGGCCAAGATACGCAGTATTTT. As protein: CASSASGQDTQYF.

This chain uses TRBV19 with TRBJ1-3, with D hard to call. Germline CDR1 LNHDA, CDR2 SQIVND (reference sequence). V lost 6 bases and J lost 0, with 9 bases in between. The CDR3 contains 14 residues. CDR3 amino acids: CASRMKLSGNTIYF. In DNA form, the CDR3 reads TGTGCCAGTAGGATGAAACTCTCTGGAAACACCATATATTTT.

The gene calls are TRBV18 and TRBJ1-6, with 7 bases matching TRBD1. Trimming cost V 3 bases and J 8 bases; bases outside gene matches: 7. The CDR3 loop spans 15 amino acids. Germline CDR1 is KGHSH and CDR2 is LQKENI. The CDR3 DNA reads TGTGCCAGCTCACCCGAGACAGGGAAATATTCACCCCTCCACTTT. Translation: CASSPETGKYSPLHF.

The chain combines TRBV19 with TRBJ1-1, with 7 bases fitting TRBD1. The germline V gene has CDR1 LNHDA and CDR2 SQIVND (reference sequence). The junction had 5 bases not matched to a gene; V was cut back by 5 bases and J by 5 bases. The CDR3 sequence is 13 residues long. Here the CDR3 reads CASSPLQGTEAFF. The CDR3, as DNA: TGTGCCAGTAGTCCCCTACAGGGGACTGAAGCTTTCTTT.

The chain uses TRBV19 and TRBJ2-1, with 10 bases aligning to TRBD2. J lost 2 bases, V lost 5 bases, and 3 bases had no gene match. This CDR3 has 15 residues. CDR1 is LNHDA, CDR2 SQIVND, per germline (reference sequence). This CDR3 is CASSPSGGTYNEQFF. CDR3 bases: TGTGCCAGTAGTCCTAGCGGGGGAACCTACAATGAGCAGTTCTTC.

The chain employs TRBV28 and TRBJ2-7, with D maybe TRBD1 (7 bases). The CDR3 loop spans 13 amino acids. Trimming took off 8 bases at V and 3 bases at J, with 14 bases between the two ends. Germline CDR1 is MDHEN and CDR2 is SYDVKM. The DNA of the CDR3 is TGTGCCAGCGGAGGGGGACAGAACTACGAGCAGTACTTC. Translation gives CASGGGQNYEQYF. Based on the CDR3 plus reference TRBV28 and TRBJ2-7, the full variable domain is DVKVTQSSRYLVKRTGEKVFLECVQDMDHENMFWYRQDPGLGLRLIYFSYDVKMKEKGDIPEGYSVSREKKERFSLILESASTNQTSMYLCASGGGQNYEQYFGPGTRLTVT.

CDR3 sequence reads: CASWSGRASPTEQFF. The CDR3 nucleotides read TGTGCCAGCTGGAGCGGGAGGGCCTCCCCCACCGAGCAGTTCTTC. The chain uses TRBV5-4 and TRBJ2-1; TRBD2 agrees at 10 bases. The germline CDR1 and CDR2 sequences are SGHNT and YYREEE (reference sequence). CDR3 length: 15 residues. V lost 7 bases, J lost 10 bases, and 14 bases stayed unmatched. The full variable domain, rest sourced from reference TRBV5-4 and TRBJ2-1, is ETGVTQSPTHLIKTRGQQVTLRCSSQSGHNTVSWYQQALGQGPQFIFQYYREEENGRGNFPPRFSGLQFPNYSSELNVNALELDDSALYLCASWSGRASPTEQFFGPGTRLTVL.

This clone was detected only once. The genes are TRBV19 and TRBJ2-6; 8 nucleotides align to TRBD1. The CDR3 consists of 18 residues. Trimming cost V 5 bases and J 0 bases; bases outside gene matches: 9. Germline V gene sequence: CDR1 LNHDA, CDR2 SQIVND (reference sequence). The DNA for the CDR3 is TGTGCCAGTAGTCCCCAGGGGGCAGCTATCTCTGGGGCCAACGTCCTGACTTTC. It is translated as CASSPQGAAISGANVLTF.

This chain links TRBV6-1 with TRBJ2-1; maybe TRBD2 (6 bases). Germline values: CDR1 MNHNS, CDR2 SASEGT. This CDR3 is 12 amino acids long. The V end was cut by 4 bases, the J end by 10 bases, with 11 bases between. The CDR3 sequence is CASSGDWGEQFF. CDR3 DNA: TGTGCCAGCAGTGGGGACTGGGGGGAGCAGTTCTTC.

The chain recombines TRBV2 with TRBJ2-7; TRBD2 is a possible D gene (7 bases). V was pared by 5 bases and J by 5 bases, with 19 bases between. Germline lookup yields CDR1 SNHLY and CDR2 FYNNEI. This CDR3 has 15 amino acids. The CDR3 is CASSNPGGLRDEQYF. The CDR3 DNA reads TGTGCCAGCAGTAACCCGGGGGGCCTTCGGGACGAGCAGTACTTC.

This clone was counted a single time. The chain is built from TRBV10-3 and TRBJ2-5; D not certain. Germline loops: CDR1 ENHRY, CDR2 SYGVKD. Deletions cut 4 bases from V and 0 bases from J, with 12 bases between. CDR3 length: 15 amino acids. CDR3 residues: CAISGIFGNQETQYF. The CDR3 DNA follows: TGTGCCATCAGTGGAATCTTTGGCAACCAAGAGACCCAGTACTTC.

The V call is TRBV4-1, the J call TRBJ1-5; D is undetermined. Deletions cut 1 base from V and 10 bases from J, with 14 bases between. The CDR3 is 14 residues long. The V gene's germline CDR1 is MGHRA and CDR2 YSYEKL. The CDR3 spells CASSQGLGKGPQHF. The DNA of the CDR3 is TGCGCCAGCAGCCAAGGGTTGGGAAAAGGACCCCAGCATTTT.

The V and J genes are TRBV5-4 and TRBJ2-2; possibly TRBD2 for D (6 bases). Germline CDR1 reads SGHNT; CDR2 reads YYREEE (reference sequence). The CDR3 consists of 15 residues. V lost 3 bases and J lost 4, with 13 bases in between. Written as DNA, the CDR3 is TGTGCCAGCAGCTCGAGGGACTGGGGCACCGGGGAGCTGTTTTTT. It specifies CASSSRDWGTGELFF.

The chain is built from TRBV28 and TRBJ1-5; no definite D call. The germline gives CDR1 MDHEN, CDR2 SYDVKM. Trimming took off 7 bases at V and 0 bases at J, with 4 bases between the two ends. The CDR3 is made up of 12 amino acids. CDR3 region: CASKDSNQPQHF. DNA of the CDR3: TGTGCCAGCAAGGATAGCAATCAGCCCCAGCATTTT. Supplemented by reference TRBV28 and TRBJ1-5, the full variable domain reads DVKVTQSSRYLVKRTGEKVFLECVQDMDHENMFWYRQDPGLGLRLIYFSYDVKMKEKGDIPEGYSVSREKKERFSLILESASTNQTSMYLCASKDSNQPQHFGDGTRLSIL.

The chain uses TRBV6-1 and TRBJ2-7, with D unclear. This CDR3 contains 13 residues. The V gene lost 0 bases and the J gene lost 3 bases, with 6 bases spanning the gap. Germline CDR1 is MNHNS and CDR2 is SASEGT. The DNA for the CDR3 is TGTGCCAGCAGTGAAGCTGCCATCTACGAGCAGTACTTC. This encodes CASSEAAIYEQYF.

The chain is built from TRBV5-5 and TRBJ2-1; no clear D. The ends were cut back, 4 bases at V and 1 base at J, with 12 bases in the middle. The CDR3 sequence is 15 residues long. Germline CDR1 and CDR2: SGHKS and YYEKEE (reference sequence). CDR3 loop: CASSPRTESYNEQFF. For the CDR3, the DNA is TGTGCCAGCAGCCCGAGAACAGAGTCCTACAATGAGCAGTTCTTC.

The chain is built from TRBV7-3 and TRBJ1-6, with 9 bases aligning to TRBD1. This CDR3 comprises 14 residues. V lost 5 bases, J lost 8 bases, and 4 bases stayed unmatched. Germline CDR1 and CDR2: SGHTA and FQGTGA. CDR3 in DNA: TGTGCCAGCAGCCACGGACAGGGGTATTCACCCCTCCACTTT. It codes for CASSHGQGYSPLHF.

The CDR3 is CASSSTGGLNTGELFF. In nucleotides, the CDR3 is TGTGCCAGCAGCTCGACAGGGGGCTTAAACACCGGGGAGCTGTTTTTT. V and J are TRBV7-9 and TRBJ2-2, with 10 positions matching TRBD1. The CDR3 runs 16 residues. Trimming removed 4 bases from V and 2 bases from J; junction bases left unmatched: 4. Germline V CDR1 and CDR2: SEHNR, FQNEAQ (reference sequence).

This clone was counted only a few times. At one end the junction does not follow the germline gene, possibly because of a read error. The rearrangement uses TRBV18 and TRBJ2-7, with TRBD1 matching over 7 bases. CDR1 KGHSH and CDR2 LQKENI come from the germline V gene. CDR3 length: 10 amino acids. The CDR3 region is CASSPGTDNF. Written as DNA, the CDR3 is TGTGCCAGCTCACCCGGGACAGATAACTTC.

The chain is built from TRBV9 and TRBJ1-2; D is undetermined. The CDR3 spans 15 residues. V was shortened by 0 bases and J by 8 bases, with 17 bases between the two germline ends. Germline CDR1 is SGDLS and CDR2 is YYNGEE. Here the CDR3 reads CASSVAPTEGLGYTF. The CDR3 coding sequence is TGTGCCAGCAGCGTAGCTCCGACGGAGGGTCTGGGCTACACCTTC.

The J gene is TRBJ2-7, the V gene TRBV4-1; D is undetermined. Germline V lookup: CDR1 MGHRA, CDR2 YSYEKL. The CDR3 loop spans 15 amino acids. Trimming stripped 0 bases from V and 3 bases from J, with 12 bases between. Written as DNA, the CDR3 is TGCGCCAGCAGCCAAGATCTAAGGGTATTCTACGAGCAGTACTTC. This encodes CASSQDLRVFYEQYF.

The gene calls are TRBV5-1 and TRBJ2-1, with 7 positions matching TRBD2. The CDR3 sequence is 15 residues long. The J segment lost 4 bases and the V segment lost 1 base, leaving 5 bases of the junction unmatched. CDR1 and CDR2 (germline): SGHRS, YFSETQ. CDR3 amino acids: CASSLPSGAYNEQFF. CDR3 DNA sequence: TGCGCCAGCAGCTTGCCAAGCGGGGCTTACAATGAGCAGTTCTTC.

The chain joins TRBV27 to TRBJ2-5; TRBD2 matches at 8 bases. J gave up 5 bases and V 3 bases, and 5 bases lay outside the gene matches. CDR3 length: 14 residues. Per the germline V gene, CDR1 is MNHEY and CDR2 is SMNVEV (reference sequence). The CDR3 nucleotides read TGTGCCAGCAGTTTGAGACGGGGGGGTGAGACCCAGTACTTC. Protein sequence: CASSLRRGGETQYF.

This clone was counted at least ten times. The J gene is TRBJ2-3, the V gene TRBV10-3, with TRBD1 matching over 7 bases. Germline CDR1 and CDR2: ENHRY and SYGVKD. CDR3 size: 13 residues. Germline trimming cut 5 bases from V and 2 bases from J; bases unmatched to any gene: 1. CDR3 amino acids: CAISTGDTDTQYF. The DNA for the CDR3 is TGTGCCATCAGTACAGGGGACACAGATACGCAGTATTTT.

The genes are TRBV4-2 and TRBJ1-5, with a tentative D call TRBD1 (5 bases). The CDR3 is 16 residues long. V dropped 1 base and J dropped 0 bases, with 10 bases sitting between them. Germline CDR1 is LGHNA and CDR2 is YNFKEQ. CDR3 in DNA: TGTGCCAGCAGCCAAGCGGTGGGGGGTAGCAATCAGCCCCAGCATTTT. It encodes CASSQAVGGSNQPQHF.

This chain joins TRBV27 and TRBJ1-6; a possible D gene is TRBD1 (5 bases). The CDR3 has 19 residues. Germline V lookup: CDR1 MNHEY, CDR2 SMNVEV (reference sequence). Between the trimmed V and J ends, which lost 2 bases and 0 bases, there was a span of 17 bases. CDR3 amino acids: CASSLGAWGSLSYNSPLHF. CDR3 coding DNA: TGTGCCAGCAGTTTAGGGGCGTGGGGGTCCCTCTCCTATAATTCACCCCTCCACTTT.